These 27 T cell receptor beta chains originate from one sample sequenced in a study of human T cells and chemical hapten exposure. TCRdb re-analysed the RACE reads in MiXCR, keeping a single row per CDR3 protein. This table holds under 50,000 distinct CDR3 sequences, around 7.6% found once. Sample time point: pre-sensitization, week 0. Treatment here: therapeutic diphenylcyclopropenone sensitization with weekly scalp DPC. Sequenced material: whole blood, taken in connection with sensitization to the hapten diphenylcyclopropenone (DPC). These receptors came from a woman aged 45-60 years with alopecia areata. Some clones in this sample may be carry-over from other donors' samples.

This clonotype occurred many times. CDR3 bases: TGCAGCGTTGAGGACTCTCCATTAGGCGAGCAGTACTTC. Its protein product is CSVEDSPLGEQYF. The chain is built from TRBV29-1 and TRBJ2-7; D might be TRBD2 (5 bases). The V end lost 3 bases, the J end lost 6 bases, and 15 bases lay between the germline ends. The CDR3 is 13 residues long. Germline CDR1 reads SQVTM; CDR2 reads ANQGSEA.

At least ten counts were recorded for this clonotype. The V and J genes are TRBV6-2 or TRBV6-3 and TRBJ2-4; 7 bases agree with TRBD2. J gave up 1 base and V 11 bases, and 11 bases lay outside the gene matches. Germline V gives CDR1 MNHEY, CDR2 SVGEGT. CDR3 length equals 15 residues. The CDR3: CASRLAELAKNIQYF. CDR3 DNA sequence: TGTGCCTCCCGTCTAGCGGAGCTGGCCAAAAACATTCAGTACTTC.

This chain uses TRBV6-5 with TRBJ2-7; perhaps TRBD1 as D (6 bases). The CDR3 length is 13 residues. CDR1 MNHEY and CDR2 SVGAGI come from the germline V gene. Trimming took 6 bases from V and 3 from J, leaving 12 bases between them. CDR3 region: CASRRGINYEQYF. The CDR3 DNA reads TGTGCCAGCAGGAGGGGGATTAACTACGAGCAGTACTTC.

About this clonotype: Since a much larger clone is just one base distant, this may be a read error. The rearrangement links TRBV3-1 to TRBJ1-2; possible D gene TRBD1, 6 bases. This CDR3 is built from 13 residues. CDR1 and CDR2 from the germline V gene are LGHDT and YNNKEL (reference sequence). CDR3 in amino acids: CVSSQDSNYGYTF. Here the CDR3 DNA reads TGTGTCAGCAGCCAGGACAGTAACTATGGCTACACCTTC.

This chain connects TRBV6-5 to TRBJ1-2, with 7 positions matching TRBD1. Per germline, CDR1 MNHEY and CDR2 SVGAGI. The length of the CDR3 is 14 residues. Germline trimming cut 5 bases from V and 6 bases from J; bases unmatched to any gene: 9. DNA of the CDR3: TGTGCCAGCAGTAACCGGGACAGAGTCGATGGCTACACCTTC. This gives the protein CASSNRDRVDGYTF.

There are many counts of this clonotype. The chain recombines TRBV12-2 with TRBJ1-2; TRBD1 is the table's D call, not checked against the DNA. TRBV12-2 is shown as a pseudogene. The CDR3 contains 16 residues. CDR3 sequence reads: CASRLALSSGLYGYTF. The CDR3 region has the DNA TGTGCAAGTCGCTTAGCCCTTTCGTCAGGGCTCTATGGCTACACCTTC.

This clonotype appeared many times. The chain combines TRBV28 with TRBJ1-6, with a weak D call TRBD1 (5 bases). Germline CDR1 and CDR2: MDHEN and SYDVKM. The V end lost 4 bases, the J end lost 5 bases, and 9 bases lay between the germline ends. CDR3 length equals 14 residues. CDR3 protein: CASSSGANNSPLHF. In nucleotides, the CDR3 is TGTGCCAGCAGTTCCGGGGCCAATAATTCACCCCTCCACTTT.

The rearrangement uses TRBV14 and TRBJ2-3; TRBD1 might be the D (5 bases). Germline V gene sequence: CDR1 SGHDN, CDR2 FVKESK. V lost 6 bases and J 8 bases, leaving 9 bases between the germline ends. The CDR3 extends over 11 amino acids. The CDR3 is CASRQGGTQYF. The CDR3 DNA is TGTGCCAGCAGGCAGGGCGGTACGCAGTATTTT.

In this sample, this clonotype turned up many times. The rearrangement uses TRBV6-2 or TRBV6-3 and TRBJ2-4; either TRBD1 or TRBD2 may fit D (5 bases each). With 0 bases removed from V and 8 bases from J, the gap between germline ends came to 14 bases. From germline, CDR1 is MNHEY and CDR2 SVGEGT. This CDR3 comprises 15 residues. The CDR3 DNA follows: TGTGCCAGCAGTTACTCGGGACCACCTTTGGACATTCAGTACTTC. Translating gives CASSYSGPPLDIQYF.

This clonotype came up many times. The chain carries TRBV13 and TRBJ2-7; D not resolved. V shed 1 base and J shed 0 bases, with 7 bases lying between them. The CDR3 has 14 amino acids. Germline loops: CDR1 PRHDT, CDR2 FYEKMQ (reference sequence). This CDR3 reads CASSLEGTSYEQYF. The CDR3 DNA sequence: TGTGCCAGCAGCTTAGAAGGTACCTCCTACGAGCAGTACTTC.

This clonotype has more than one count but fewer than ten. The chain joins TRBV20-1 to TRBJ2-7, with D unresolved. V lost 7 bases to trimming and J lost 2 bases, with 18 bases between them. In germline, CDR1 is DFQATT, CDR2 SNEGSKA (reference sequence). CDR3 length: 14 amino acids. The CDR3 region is CSVPVRRFAYEQYF. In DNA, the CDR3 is TGCAGTGTCCCGGTAAGGCGGTTTGCCTACGAGCAGTACTTC.

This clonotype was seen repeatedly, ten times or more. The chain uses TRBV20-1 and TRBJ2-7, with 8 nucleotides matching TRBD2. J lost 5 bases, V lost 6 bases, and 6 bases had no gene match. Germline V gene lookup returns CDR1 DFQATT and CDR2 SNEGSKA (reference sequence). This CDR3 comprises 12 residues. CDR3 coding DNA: TGCAGTGCCTGGGGACTAGGGAACGAGCAGTACTTC. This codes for CSAWGLGNEQYF.

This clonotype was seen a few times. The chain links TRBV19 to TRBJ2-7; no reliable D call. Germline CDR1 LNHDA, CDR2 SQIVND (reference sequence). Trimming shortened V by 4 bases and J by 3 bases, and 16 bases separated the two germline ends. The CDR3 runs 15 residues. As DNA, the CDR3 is TGTGCCAGTAGTACCCGTTCAGGCGATCACTACGAGCAGTACTTC. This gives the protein CASSTRSGDHYEQYF.

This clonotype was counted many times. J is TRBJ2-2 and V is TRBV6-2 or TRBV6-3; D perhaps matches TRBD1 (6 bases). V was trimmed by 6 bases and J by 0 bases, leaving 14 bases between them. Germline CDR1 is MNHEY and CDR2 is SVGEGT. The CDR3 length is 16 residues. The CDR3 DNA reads TGTGCCAGCAGCCGCCCCCGGACAGCGAACACCGGGGAGCTGTTTTTT. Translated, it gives CASSRPRTANTGELFF.

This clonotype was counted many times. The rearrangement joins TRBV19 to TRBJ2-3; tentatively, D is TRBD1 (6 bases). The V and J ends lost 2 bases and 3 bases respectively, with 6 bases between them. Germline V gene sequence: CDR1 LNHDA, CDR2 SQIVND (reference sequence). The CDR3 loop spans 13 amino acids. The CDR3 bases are TGTGCCAGTAGTATACAGGGGACAGATACGCAGTATTTT. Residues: CASSIQGTDTQYF.

In DNA form, the CDR3 reads TGTGCCAGCAGCTTAGCGTCCCTGACAGATACGCAGTATTTT. Its translation is CASSLASLTDTQYF. This chain uses TRBV7-2 with TRBJ2-3; unclear D gene. The V gene's germline CDR1 is SGHTA and CDR2 FQGNSA. The V and J ends lost 0 bases and 3 bases respectively, with 7 bases between them. The CDR3 consists of 14 residues.

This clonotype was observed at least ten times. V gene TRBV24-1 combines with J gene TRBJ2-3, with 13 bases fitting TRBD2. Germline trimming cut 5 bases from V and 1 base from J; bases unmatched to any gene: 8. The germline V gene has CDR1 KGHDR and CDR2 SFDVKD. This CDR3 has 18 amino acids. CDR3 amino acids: CATSGRTSGSSGTDTQYF. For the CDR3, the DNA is TGTGCCACCAGTGGCCGGACTAGCGGGAGTTCTGGCACAGATACGCAGTATTTT.

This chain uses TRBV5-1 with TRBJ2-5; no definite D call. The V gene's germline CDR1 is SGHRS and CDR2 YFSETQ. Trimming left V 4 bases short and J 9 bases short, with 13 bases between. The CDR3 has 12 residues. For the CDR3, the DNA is TGCGCCAGCAGCCTGGAAAGGGTCCCCCAGTACTTC. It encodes CASSLERVPQYF.

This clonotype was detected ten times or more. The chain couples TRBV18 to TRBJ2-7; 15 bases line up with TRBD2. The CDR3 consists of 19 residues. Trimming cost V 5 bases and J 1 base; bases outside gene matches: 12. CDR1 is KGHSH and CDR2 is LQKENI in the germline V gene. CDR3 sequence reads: CASSFPGTSGRIYSYEQYF. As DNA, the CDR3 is TGTGCCAGCTCATTTCCCGGGACTAGCGGGAGGATTTATTCCTACGAGCAGTACTTC.

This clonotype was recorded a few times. This CDR3 is CAIKRTSGLRTEQYF. The CDR3 coding sequence is TGTGCCATCAAAAGGACTAGCGGATTGCGAACCGAGCAGTACTTC. V usage is TRBV10-3 and J usage is TRBJ2-7; TRBD2 aligns across 10 bases. V was pared by 7 bases and J by 6 bases, with 12 bases of the junction left unmatched. This CDR3 comprises 15 residues. The germline CDR1 and CDR2 sequences are ENHRY and SYGVKD.

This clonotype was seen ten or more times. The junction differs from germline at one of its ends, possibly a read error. The CDR3 DNA reads as TGTGCTAGCAGCTCGGGACTAGCGGGAAGCGAGCAGTACTTC. Translating gives CASSSGLAGSEQYF. V usage is TRBV7-7 and J usage is TRBJ2-7, with 13 bases matching TRBD2. This CDR3 is built from 14 residues. CDR1 and CDR2 from the germline V gene are SSHAT and FNYEAQ (reference sequence).

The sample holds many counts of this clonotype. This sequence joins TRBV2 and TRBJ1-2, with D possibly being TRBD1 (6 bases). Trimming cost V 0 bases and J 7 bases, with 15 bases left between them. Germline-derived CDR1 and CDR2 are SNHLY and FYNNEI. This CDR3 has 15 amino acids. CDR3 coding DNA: TGTGCCAGCAGTGAAGCGGGGGGCCCCGGGGGTGGCTACACCTTC. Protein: CASSEAGGPGGGYTF.

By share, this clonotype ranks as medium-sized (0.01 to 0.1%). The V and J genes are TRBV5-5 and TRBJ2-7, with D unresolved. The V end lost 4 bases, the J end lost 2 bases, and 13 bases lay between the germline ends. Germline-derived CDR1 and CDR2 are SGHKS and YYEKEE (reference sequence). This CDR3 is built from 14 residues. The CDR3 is CASSPDVPAYEQYF. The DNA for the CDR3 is TGTGCCAGCAGCCCGGACGTTCCCGCCTACGAGCAGTACTTC.

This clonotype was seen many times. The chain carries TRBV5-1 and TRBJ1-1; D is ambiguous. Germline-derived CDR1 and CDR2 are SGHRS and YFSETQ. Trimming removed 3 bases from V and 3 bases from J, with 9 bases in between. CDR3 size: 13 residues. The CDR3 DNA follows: TGCGCCAGCAGCTCCTTTTTCGACACTGAAGCTTTCTTT. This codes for CASSSFFDTEAFF.

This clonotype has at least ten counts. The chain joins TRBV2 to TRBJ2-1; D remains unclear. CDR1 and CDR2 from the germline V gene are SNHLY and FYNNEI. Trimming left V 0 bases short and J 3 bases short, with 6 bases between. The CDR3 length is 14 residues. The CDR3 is CASSEALGYNEQFF. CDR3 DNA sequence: TGTGCCAGCAGTGAAGCGCTTGGCTACAATGAGCAGTTCTTC.

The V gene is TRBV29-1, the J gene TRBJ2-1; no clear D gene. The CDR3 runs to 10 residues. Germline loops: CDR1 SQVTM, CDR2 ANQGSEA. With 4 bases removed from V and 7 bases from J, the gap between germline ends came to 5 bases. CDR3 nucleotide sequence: TGCAGCGTTGGGGTGAATGAGCAGTTCTTC. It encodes CSVGVNEQFF.

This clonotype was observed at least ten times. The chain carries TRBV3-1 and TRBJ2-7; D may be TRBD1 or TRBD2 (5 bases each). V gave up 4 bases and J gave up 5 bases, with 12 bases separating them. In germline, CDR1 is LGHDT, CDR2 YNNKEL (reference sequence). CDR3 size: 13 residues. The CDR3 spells CASSRSGLHEQYF. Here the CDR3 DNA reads TGTGCCAGCAGCCGATCGGGGCTGCACGAGCAGTACTTC.